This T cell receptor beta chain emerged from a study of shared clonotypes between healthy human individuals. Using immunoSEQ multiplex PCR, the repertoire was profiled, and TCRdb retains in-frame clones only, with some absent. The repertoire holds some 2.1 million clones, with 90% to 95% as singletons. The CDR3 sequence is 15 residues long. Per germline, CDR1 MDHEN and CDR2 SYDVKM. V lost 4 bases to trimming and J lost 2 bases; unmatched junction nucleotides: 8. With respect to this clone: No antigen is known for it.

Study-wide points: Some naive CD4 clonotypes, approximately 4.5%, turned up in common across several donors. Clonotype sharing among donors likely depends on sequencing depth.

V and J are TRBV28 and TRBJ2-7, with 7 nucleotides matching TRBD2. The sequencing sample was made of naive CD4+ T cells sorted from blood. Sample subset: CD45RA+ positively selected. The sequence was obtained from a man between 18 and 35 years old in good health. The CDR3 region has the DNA TGTGCCAGCAGTTCTCTTAGCGGGCCGACCTACGAGCAGTACTTC. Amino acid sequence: CASSSLSGPTYEQYF.